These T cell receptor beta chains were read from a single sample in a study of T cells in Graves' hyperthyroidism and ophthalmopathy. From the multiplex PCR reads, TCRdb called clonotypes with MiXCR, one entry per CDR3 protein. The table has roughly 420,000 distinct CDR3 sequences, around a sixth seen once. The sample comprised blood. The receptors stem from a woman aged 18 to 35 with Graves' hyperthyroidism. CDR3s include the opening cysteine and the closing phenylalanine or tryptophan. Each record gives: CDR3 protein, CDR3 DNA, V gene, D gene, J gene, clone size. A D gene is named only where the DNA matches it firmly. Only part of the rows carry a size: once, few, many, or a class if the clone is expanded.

CDR3aa: CASSALSWTSGGAMGSDTQYF
CDR3nt: TGTGCCAGCAGTGCACTATCCTGGACTAGCGGGGGGGCCATGGGCTCAGATACGCAGTATTTT
v_gene: TRBV6-1
d_gene: TRBD2
j_gene: TRBJ2-3
abundance: NA

CDR3aa: CASSLGSNGYTF
CDR3nt: TGTGCCAGCTCACTAGGATCAAATGGCTACACCTTC
v_gene: TRBV18
d_gene: NA
j_gene: TRBJ1-2
abundance: many

CDR3aa: CASSLFVLGRNTEAFF
CDR3nt: TGTGCCAGCAGCTTGTTCGTTTTAGGGAGAAACACTGAAGCTTTCTTT
v_gene: TRBV5-5
d_gene: NA
j_gene: TRBJ1-1
abundance: few

CDR3aa: CASSSPPGEKLFF
CDR3nt: TGTGCCAGCAGCTCCCCTCCCGGCGAAAAACTGTTTTTT
v_gene: TRBV11-2
d_gene: NA
j_gene: TRBJ1-4
abundance: many

CDR3aa: CASSAQGAPGNTIYF
CDR3nt: TGTGCCAGCAGTGCACAGGGGGCGCCTGGAAACACCATATATTTT
v_gene: TRBV27
d_gene: TRBD1
j_gene: TRBJ1-3
abundance: NA

CDR3aa: CASSPRGGRGDEQFF
CDR3nt: TGTGCCAGCAGCCCCAGGGGGGGTAGGGGGGATGAGCAGTTCTTC
v_gene: TRBV7-9
d_gene: NA
j_gene: TRBJ2-1
abundance: many

CDR3aa: CCGVGVTEAFF
CDR3nt: TGCTGCGGCGTGGGGGTGACTGAAGCTTTCTTT
v_gene: TRBV29-1
d_gene: NA
j_gene: TRBJ1-1
abundance: NA

CDR3aa: CASSFRDPTTDTQYF
CDR3nt: TGCGCCAGCAGCTTCAGGGACCCTACCACAGATACGCAGTATTTT
v_gene: TRBV5-1
d_gene: NA
j_gene: TRBJ2-3
abundance: many

CDR3aa: CASRAGVYGANVLTF
CDR3nt: TGTGCCAGCCGCGCCGGGGTGTATGGGGCCAACGTCCTGACTTTC
v_gene: TRBV7-2
d_gene: NA
j_gene: TRBJ2-6
abundance: NA

CDR3aa: CASSGLAGGGNEQFF
CDR3nt: TGTGCCAGCAGTGGACTAGCGGGAGGAGGGAATGAGCAGTTCTTC
v_gene: TRBV2
d_gene: TRBD2
j_gene: TRBJ2-1
abundance: many

CDR3aa: CASSYITEGDSPLHF
CDR3nt: TGTGCCAGCAGTTACATAACCGAGGGAGATTCACCCCTCCACTTT
v_gene: TRBV6-5
d_gene: NA
j_gene: TRBJ1-6
abundance: NA

CDR3aa: CSGRDRVGGEKLFF
CDR3nt: TGCAGTGGCCGGGACAGGGTAGGAGGTGAAAAACTGTTTTTT
v_gene: TRBV20-1
d_gene: TRBD1
j_gene: TRBJ1-4
abundance: many

CDR3aa: CSVEDPLLEFTEAFF
CDR3nt: TGCAGCGTTGAAGATCCCCTCTTGGAATTCACTGAAGCTTTCTTT
v_gene: TRBV29-1
d_gene: NA
j_gene: TRBJ1-1
abundance: few

CDR3aa: CASSLTTGLAGELFF
CDR3nt: TGTGCCAGCAGCCTGACGACAGGGTTGGCCGGGGAGCTGTTTTTT
v_gene: TRBV7-3
d_gene: TRBD1
j_gene: TRBJ2-2
abundance: many

CDR3aa: CASSVPTGGSYEQYF
CDR3nt: TGTGCCAGCAGTGTCCCGACAGGGGGCTCCTACGAGCAGTACTTC
v_gene: TRBV6-4
d_gene: TRBD1
j_gene: TRBJ2-7
abundance: NA

CDR3aa: CASSYSMSGQGAYEQYF
CDR3nt: TGTGCCAGCAGTTACTCGATGTCGGGACAGGGGGCTTACGAGCAGTACTTC
v_gene: TRBV6-5
d_gene: TRBD1
j_gene: TRBJ2-7
abundance: many

CDR3aa: CASSPAAGGFREQFF
CDR3nt: TGCGCCAGCAGCCCCGCAGCGGGGGGTTTCAGAGAGCAGTTCTTC
v_gene: TRBV4-3
d_gene: TRBD2
j_gene: TRBJ2-1
abundance: many

CDR3aa: CASSDGRSYGYTF
CDR3nt: TGTGCCAGCTCTGATGGGAGGTCCTATGGCTACACCTTC
v_gene: TRBV28
d_gene: NA
j_gene: TRBJ1-2
abundance: many

CDR3aa: CASSTGWDTEAFF
CDR3nt: TGCGCCAGCAGCACGGGCTGGGACACTGAAGCTTTCTTT
v_gene: TRBV5-1
d_gene: NA
j_gene: TRBJ1-1
abundance: many

CDR3aa: CASSLVPPVGYGYTF
CDR3nt: TGTGCCAGCAGCTTAGTCCCCCCCGTTGGCTATGGCTACACCTTC
v_gene: TRBV7-9
d_gene: NA
j_gene: TRBJ1-2
abundance: few

CDR3aa: CASSLVPRATFVGETQYF
CDR3nt: TGTGCCAGCAGTTTAGTCCCCCGGGCCACCTTTGTGGGAGAGACCCAGTACTTC
v_gene: TRBV12-3/TRBV12-4
d_gene: NA
j_gene: TRBJ2-5
abundance: many

CDR3aa: CASSYPSGRTKEQFF
CDR3nt: TGTGCCAGCAGTTACCCTAGCGGGAGAACCAAGGAGCAGTTCTTC
v_gene: TRBV6-2/TRBV6-3
d_gene: TRBD2
j_gene: TRBJ2-1
abundance: many

CDR3aa: CASSLVLAIVGETQYF
CDR3nt: TGTGCCAGCAGCTTAGTCCTAGCTATCGTTGGAGAGACCCAGTACTTC
v_gene: TRBV7-2
d_gene: NA
j_gene: TRBJ2-5
abundance: few

CDR3aa: CAISDLSYEQYF
CDR3nt: TGTGCCATCAGTGATCTATCCTACGAGCAGTACTTC
v_gene: TRBV10-3
d_gene: NA
j_gene: TRBJ2-7
abundance: few

CDR3aa: CSAAKTRVGETQYF
CDR3nt: TGCAGTGCCGCCAAGACTAGGGTGGGAGAGACCCAGTACTTC
v_gene: TRBV20-1
d_gene: NA
j_gene: TRBJ2-5
abundance: many

CDR3aa: CASALGTGGSQETQYF
CDR3nt: TGTGCCAGCGCGTTAGGTACGGGGGGAAGTCAAGAGACCCAGTACTTC
v_gene: TRBV2
d_gene: TRBD2
j_gene: TRBJ2-5
abundance: many

CDR3aa: CASSLAEGQRLYGYTF
CDR3nt: TGTGCCAGCAGCTTGGCGGAGGGGCAACGACTTTATGGCTACACCTTC
v_gene: TRBV5-5
d_gene: NA
j_gene: TRBJ1-2
abundance: many

CDR3aa: CASSLGTGQETQYF
CDR3nt: TGTGCCAGCTCACTCGGGACAGGACAAGAGACCCAGTACTTC
v_gene: TRBV5-1
d_gene: TRBD1
j_gene: TRBJ2-5
abundance: many

CDR3aa: CASSSIGGTYEQYF
CDR3nt: TGTGCCAGCAGTTCAATAGGGGGTACCTACGAGCAGTACTTC
v_gene: TRBV6-1
d_gene: NA
j_gene: TRBJ2-7
abundance: NA

CDR3aa: CASSPRRTDTGYTF
CDR3nt: TGTGCCAGCAGCCCACGACGGACGGACACCGGCTACACCTTC
v_gene: TRBV3-1
d_gene: NA
j_gene: TRBJ1-2
abundance: few

CDR3aa: CASSANSGTGVEQYF
CDR3nt: TGTGCCAGCAGCGCGAATAGCGGGACCGGGGTCGAGCAGTACTTC
v_gene: TRBV7-8
d_gene: TRBD2
j_gene: TRBJ2-7
abundance: NA